These 8 T cell receptor beta chains were all obtained from the same sample, sequenced in a study of T cells after yellow fever vaccination. TCRdb processed the 5' RACE reads anew with MiXCR; each CDR3 protein has one entry. The profile shows nearly 300,000 distinct CDR3 sequences, approximately 10% of them singletons. The material was CD4+ T cells sorted from PBMCs, obtained 5 days after the yellow fever booster vaccination. The origin of the receptors is a young man who received the YFV17D yellow fever vaccine.

This clonotype was seen repeatedly, ten times or more. V is TRBV12-3 or TRBV12-4 and J is TRBJ1-6, with 9 bases fitting TRBD1. Trimming cost V 5 bases and J 7 bases; bases outside gene matches: 6. The CDR3 spans 15 residues. The CDR3 DNA follows: TGTGCCAGCAGTCTAGGGACAGGGAGGAATTCACCCCTCCACTTT. Its protein is CASSLGTGRNSPLHF.

This clonotype was seen ten or more times. V usage is TRBV4-1 and J usage is TRBJ2-3, with 8 bases identical to TRBD1. V lost 5 bases, J lost 5 bases, and 6 bases stayed unmatched. This CDR3 has 14 residues. CDR1 is MGHRA and CDR2 is YSYEKL in the germline V gene. Here the CDR3 reads CASSSQGAGDTQYF. The CDR3 DNA follows: TGCGCCAGCAGCAGCCAGGGGGCAGGAGATACGCAGTATTTT.

This clonotype was observed a handful of times. The chain carries TRBV12-3 or TRBV12-4 and TRBJ1-2; no definite D call. With 2 bases removed from V and 4 bases from J, the gap between germline ends came to 5 bases. This CDR3 comprises 12 residues. The CDR3 sequence: CASSLNTYGYTF. For the CDR3, the DNA is TGTGCCAGCAGTTTAAACACCTATGGCTACACCTTC.

There are a few counts of this clonotype. The chain has TRBV3-1 and TRBJ2-3; a possible D gene is TRBD2 (6 bases). V lost 4 bases, J lost 0 bases, and 14 bases lay in between. The length of the CDR3 is 16 residues. Germline V lookup: CDR1 LGHDT, CDR2 YNNKEL (reference sequence). The CDR3 reads CASSPEEGRSTDTQYF. The CDR3 nucleotides read TGTGCCAGCAGCCCCGAAGAAGGGAGGAGCACAGATACGCAGTATTTT.

The sample holds many counts of this clonotype. The CDR3 DNA follows: TGCGCCAGCAGCCCGGGACAGGGGCCTAACTATGGCTACACCTTC. Amino acids: CASSPGQGPNYGYTF. The chain is built from TRBV4-1 and TRBJ1-2, with 10 bases matching TRBD1. Germline V gene sequence: CDR1 MGHRA, CDR2 YSYEKL. V gave up 4 bases and J gave up 0 bases; unmatched junction bases: 2. This CDR3 has 15 amino acids.

The table lists this clonotype with a few counts. This rearrangement joins TRBV5-1 to TRBJ2-7; D remains ambiguous. The CDR3 runs to 15 residues. The V gene lost 7 bases and the J gene lost 2 bases, with 19 bases spanning the gap. Germline CDR1 is SGHRS and CDR2 is YFSETQ. CDR3 DNA: TGCGCCAGCGCTGCGAGGCCCGGAAAACCCTACGAGCAGTACTTC. The encoded protein is CASAARPGKPYEQYF.

This clonotype was recorded at least ten times. The rearrangement links TRBV12-3 or TRBV12-4 to TRBJ1-1; D unclear. This CDR3 comprises 14 residues. Trimming removed 5 bases at V and 6 bases at J, with 16 bases between. The CDR3 protein is CASSEGPTSAEAFF. CDR3 DNA sequence: TGTGCCAGCAGTGAGGGTCCTACGAGTGCTGAAGCTTTCTTT.

This clonotype appeared a few times. This chain joins TRBV5-4 and TRBJ2-2, with 9 bases that match TRBD1. CDR1 and CDR2 (germline): SGHNT, YYREEE (reference sequence). V lost 7 bases and J lost 2; bases outside the gene matches: 9. CDR3 size: 16 residues. CDR3 protein: CASQPGTGRNTGELFF. Here the CDR3 DNA reads TGTGCCAGCCAACCCGGGACAGGGAGAAACACCGGGGAGCTGTTTTTT.